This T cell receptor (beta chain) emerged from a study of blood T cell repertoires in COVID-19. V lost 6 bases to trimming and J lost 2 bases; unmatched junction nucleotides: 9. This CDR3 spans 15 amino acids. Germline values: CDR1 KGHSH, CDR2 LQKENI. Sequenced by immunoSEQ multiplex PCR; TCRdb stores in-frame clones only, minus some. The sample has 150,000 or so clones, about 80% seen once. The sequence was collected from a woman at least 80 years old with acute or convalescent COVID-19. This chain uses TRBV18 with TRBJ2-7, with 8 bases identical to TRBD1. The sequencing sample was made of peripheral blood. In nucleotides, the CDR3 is TGTGCCAGCTCGCAACCTGGGACAGGACCCTACGAGCAGTACTTC. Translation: CASSQPGTGPYEQYF.